The TCR beta chain described here comes from a study of T cell changes during pregnancy in multiple sclerosis. Trimming took off 3 bases at V and 2 bases at J, with 17 bases between the two ends. Per germline, CDR1 WSHSY and CDR2 SAAADI. CDR3 length: 16 amino acids. Profiling relied on immunoSEQ multiplex PCR, and the TCRdb table lists in-frame clones only, not all of them. The sample holds 25,000 to 30,000 clones, about 89% seen once. V is TRBV10-2 and J is TRBJ2-7; TRBD1 might be the D (7 bases). The sequence came from a female donor with multiple sclerosis, enrolled in a pregnancy study. This material consisted of CD8+ T cells from peripheral blood mononuclear cells, taken before pregnancy. Written as DNA, the CDR3 is TGCGCCAGCAGTGACCCCGACAGGGAGGCTCCCTACGAGCAGTACTTC. Protein sequence: CASSDPDREAPYEQYF.